This entry is about one TCR beta chain. The target antigen is unknown. Unmatched junction bases numbered 12, after V lost 6 bases and J lost 7 bases. This CDR3 has 15 amino acids. The germline V gene has CDR1 SNHLY and CDR2 FYNNEI. The record originates from a study of cytomegalovirus exposure and HLA in healthy donors. Regarding the study as a whole: Relative to equally common others, HLA-associated TCR beta chains showed greater clonal expansion in a later analysis. One variant, a missense change in DCLRE1C, was linked in a later analysis to TCR beta V- and J-gene trimming. Across donors, presence/absence analyses took sequencing depth to be roughly uniform.

The PCR was carried out with 60 Vbeta primers and 13 Jbeta primers. Sequenced by immunoSEQ multiplex PCR; TCRdb stores in-frame clones only, minus some. The table shows 65,000 to 75,000 clones, with 74% occurring only once. The J gene is TRBJ2-5, the V gene TRBV2; 9 positions agree with TRBD1. The clonotype comes from a woman in her sixties in good health and CMV-seropositive. The specimen sequenced was PBMCs. The CDR3 nucleotides are TGTGCCAGCAGCGGGCCGGGACAGGGTATTGGGACCCAGTACTTC. It codes for CASSGPGQGIGTQYF. The full variable domain, its missing parts supplied by reference TRBV2 and TRBJ2-5, is EPEVTQTPSHQVTQMGQEVILRCVPISNHLYFYWYRQILGQKVEFLVSFYNNEISEKSEIFDDQFSVERPDGSNFTLKIRSTKLEDSAMYFCASSGPGQGIGTQYFGPGTRLLVL.